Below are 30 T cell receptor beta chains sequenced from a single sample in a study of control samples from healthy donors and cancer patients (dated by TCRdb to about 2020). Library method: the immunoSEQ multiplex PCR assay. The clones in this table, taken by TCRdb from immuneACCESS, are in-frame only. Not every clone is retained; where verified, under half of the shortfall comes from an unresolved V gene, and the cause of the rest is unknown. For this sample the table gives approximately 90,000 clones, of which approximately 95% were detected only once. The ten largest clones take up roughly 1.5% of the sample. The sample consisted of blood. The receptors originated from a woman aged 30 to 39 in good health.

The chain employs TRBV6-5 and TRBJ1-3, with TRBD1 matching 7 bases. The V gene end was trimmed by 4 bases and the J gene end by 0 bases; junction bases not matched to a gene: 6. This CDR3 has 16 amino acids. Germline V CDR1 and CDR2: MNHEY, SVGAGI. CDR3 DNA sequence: TGTGCCAGCAGTTTGACAGGGCCGCTCTCTGGAAACACCATATATTTT. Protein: CASSLTGPLSGNTIYF.

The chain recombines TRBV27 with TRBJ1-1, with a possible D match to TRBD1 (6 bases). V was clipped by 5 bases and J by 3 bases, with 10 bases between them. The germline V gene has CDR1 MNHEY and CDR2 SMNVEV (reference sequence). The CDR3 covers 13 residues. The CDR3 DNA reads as TGTGCCAGCAGTCTAAGGACAGACACTGAAGCTTTCTTT. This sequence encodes CASSLRTDTEAFF.

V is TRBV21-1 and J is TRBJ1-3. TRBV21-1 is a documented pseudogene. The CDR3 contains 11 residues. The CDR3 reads CASLSGNTIYF. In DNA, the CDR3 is TGTGCCAGCCTCTCTGGAAACACCATATATTTT.

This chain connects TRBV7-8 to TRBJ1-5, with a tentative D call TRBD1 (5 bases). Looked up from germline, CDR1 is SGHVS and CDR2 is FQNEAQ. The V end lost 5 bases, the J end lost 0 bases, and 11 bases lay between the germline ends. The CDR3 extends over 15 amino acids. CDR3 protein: CASSLRESSNQPQHF. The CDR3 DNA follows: TGTGCCAGCAGCCTCAGGGAATCTAGCAATCAGCCCCAGCATTTT.

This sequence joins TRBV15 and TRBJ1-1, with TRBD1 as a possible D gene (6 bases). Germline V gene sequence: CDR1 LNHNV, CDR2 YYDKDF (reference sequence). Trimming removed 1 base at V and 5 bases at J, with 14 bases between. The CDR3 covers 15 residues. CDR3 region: CATSRVARGGTEAFF. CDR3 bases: TGTGCCACCAGCAGAGTTGCCAGGGGAGGAACTGAAGCTTTCTTT.

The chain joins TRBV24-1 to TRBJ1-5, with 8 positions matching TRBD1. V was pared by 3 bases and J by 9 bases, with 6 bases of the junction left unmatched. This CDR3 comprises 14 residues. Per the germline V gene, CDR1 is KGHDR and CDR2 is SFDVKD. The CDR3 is CATSDRTGYLPQHF. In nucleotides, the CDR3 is TGTGCCACCAGTGATCGGACAGGGTATCTGCCCCAGCATTTT.

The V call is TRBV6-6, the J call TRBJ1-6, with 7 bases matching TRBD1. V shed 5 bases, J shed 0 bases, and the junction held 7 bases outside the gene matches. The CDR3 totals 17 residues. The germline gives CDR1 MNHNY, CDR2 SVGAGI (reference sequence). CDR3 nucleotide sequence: TGTGCCAGCAGTCGTACTGGACAGGCCTCCTATAATTCACCCCTCCACTTT. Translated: CASSRTGQASYNSPLHF.

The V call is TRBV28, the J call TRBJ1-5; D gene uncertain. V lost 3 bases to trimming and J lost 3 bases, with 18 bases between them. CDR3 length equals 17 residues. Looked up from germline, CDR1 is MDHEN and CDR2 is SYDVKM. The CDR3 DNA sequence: TGTGCCAGCAGTTTTACCCCTGGAGGACGATCCAATCAGCCCCAGCATTTT. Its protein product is CASSFTPGGRSNQPQHF.

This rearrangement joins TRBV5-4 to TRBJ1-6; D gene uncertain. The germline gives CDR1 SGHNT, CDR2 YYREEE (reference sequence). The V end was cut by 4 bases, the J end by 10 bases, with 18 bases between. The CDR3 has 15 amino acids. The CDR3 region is CASSHIPGIKSPLHF. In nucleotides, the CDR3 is TGTGCCAGCAGCCACATACCGGGGATTAAATCACCCCTCCACTTT.

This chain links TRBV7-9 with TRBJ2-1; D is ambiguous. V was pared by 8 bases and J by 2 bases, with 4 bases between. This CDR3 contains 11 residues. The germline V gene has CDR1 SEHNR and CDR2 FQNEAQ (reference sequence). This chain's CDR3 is CASGTYNEQFF. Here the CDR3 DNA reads TGTGCCAGCGGTACCTACAATGAGCAGTTCTTC.

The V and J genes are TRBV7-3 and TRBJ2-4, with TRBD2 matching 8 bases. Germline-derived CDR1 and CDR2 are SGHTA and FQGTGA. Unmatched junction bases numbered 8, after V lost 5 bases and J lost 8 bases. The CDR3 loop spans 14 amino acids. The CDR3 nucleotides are TGTGCCAGCAGCGTACGGGGGGGCCGTGACATTCAGTACTTC. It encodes CASSVRGGRDIQYF.

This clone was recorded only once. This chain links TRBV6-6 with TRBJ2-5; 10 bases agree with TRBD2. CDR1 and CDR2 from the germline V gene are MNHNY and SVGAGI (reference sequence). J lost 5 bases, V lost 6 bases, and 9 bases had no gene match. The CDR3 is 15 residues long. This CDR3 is CASRPLAGVPETQYF. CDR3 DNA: TGTGCCAGCAGGCCTCTAGCGGGAGTTCCGGAGACCCAGTACTTC.

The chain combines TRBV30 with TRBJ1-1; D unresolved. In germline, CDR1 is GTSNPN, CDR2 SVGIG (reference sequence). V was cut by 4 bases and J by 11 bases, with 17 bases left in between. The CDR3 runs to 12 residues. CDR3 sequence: CAWKELPAVAFF. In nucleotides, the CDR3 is TGTGCCTGGAAAGAATTGCCAGCGGTTGCTTTCTTT. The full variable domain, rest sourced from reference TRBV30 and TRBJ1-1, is SQTIHQWPATLVQPVGSPLSLECTVEGTSNPNLYWYRQAAGRGLQLLFYSVGIGQISSEVPQNLSASRPQDRQFILSSKKLLLSDSGFYLCAWKELPAVAFFGQGTRLTVV.

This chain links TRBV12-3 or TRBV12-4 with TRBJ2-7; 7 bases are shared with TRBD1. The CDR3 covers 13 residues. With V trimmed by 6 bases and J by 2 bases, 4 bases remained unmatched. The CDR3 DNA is TGTGCCAGCAGCGAGGGGGCAACCTACGAGCAGTACTTC. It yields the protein CASSEGATYEQYF.

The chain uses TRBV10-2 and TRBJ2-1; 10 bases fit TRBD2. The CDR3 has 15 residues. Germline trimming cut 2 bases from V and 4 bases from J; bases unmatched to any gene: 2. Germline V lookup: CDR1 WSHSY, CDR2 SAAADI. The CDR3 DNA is TGCGCCAGCAGTGAGAATAGCGGGAGGTACAATGAGCAGTTCTTC. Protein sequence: CASSENSGRYNEQFF.

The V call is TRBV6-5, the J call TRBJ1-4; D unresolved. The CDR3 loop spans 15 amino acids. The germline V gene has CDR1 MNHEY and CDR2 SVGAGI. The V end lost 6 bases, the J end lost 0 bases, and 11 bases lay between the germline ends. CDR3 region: CASRVTSATNEKLFF. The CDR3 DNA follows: TGTGCCAGCAGGGTGACCAGTGCAACTAATGAAAAACTGTTTTTT.

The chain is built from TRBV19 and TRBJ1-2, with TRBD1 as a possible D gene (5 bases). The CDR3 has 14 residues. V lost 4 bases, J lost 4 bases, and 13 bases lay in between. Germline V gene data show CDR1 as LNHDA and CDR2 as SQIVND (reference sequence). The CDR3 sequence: CASSNDSPSYGYTF. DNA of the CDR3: TGTGCCAGTAGTAACGACAGTCCTTCCTATGGCTACACCTTC.

CDR3 sequence (DNA): TGTGCCACCCATTCCCCCGGGACAGGATTTGGCTCTGGAAACACCATATATTTT. Protein: CATHSPGTGFGSGNTIYF. The chain carries TRBV19 and TRBJ1-3, with TRBD1 matching 8 bases. The germline gives CDR1 LNHDA, CDR2 SQIVND (reference sequence). V trimming: 10 bases; J trimming: 0 bases; junction bases outside the gene matches: 17. The CDR3 spans 18 residues.

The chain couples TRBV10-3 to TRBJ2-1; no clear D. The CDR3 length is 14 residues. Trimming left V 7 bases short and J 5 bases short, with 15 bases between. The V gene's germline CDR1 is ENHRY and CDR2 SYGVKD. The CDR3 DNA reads TGTGCCATCATGAGTGGGCCTGACCACAATGAGCAGTTCTTC. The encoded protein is CAIMSGPDHNEQFF.

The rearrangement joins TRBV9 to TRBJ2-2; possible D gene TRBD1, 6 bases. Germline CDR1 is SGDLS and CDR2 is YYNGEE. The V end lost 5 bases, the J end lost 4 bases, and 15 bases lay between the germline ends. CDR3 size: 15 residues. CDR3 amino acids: CASSLTWTVTGELFF. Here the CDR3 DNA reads TGTGCCAGCAGTCTAACCTGGACAGTCACCGGGGAGCTGTTTTTT.

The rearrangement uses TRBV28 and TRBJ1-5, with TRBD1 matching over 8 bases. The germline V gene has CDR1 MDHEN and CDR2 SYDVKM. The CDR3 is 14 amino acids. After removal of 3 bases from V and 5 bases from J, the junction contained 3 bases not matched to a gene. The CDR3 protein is CASSFDRGYQPQHF. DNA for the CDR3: TGTGCCAGCAGTTTCGACAGGGGATATCAGCCCCAGCATTTT.

DNA of the CDR3: TGTGCCACCAGTGATTTGCCGGGACAGGGCGCAGATACGCAGTATTTT. Amino acid sequence: CATSDLPGQGADTQYF. V is TRBV24-1 and J is TRBJ2-3; 9 positions match TRBD1. The CDR3 extends over 16 amino acids. Germline CDR1 is KGHDR and CDR2 is SFDVKD. The ends lost 0 bases at V and 4 bases at J; junction bases unmatched: 4.

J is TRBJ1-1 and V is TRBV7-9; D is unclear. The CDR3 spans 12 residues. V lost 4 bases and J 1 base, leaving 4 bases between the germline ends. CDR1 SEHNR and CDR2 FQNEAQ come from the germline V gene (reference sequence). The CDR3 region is CASSYSNTEAFF. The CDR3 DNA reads TGTGCCAGCAGCTACTCGAACACTGAAGCTTTCTTT. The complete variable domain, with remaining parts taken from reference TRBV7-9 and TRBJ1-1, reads DTGVSQNPRHKITKRGQNVTFRCDPISEHNRLYWYRQTLGQGPEFLTYFQNEAQLEKSRLLSDRFSAERPKGSFSTLEIQRTEQGDSAMYLCASSYSNTEAFFGQGTRLTVV.

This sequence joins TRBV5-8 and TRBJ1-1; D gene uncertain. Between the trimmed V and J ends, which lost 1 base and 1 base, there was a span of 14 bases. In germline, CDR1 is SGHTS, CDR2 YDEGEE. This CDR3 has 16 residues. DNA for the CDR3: TGTGCCAGCAGCTTGATTATGGCGCGACCGAACACTGAAGCTTTCTTT. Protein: CASSLIMARPNTEAFF.

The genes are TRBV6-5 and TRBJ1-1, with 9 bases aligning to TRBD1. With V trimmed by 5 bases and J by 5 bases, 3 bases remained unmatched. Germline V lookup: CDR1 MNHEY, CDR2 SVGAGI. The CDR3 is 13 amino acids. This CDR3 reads CASSPDRGTEAFF. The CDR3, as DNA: TGTGCCAGCAGTCCCGACAGGGGGACTGAAGCTTTCTTT.

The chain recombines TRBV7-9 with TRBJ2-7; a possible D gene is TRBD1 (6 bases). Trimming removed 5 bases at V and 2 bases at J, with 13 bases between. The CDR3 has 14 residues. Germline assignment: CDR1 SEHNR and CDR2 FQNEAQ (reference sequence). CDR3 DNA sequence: TGTGCCAGCAGCCCCTGGACAGCGACCTACGAGCAGTACTTC. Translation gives CASSPWTATYEQYF.

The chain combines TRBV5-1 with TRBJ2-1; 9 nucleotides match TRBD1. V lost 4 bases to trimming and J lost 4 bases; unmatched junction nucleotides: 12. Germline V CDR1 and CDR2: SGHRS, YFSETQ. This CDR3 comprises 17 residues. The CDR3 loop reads CASSLLYRGPRYNEQFF. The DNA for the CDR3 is TGCGCCAGCAGCCTCCTGTACAGGGGGCCCCGTTACAATGAGCAGTTCTTC.

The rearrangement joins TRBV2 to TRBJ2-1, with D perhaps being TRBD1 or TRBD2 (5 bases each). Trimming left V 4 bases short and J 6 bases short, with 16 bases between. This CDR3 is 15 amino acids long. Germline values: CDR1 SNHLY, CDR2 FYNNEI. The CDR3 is CASSARDQRGNEQFF. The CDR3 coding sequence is TGTGCCAGCAGTGCCCGGGACCAGCGCGGCAATGAGCAGTTCTTC.

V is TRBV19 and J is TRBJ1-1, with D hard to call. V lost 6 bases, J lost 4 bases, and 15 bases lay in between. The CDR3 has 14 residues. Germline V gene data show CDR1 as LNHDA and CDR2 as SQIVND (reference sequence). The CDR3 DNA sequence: TGTGCCAGTAGAGACACACAAGCGGGCACTGAAGCTTTCTTT. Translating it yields CASRDTQAGTEAFF.

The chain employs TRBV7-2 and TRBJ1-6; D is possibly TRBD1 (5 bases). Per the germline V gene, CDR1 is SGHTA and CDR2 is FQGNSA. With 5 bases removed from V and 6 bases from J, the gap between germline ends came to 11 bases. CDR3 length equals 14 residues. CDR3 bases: TGTGCCAGCAGCACCGGGACCTCTAATTCACCCCTCCACTTT. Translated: CASSTGTSNSPLHF.